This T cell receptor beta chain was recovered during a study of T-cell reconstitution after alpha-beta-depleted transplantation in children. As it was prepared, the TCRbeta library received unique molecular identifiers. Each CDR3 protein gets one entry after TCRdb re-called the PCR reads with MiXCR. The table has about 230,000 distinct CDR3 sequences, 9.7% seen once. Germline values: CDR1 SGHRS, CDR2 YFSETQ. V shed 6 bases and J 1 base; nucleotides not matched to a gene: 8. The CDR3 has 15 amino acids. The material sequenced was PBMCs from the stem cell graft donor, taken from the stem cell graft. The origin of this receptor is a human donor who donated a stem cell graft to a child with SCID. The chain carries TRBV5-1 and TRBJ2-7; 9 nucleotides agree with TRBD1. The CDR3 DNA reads TGCGCCAGCACGAGCGGGACAGGGAGATCCTACGAGCAGTACTTC. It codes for CASTSGTGRSYEQYF.